This T cell receptor beta chain was found in a study of T cells in Graves' hyperthyroidism and ophthalmopathy. This clonotype has only a few counts. There were TCR beta CDR3 regions amplified from RNA transcripts. Researchers ran a first-round RT-PCR on the TCR CDR3 using the HTBI primer set. TCRdb redid the calling of the multiplex PCR reads with MiXCR, one entry per CDR3 protein. Among about 480,000 distinct CDR3 sequences listed, roughly a quarter were seen once. After removal of 0 bases from V and 6 bases from J, the junction contained 12 bases not matched to a gene. Germline V gives CDR1 DFQATT, CDR2 SNEGSKA (reference sequence). The CDR3 totals 19 residues.

The material sequenced was blood. The source is a woman under 40 with Graves' ophthalmopathy. The chain carries TRBV20-1 and TRBJ2-4; the match to TRBD2 covers 15 bases. As DNA, the CDR3 is TGCAGTGCTAGAGATCAGGGGACTAGCGGGGGGTATAAAAGAAACATTCAGTACTTC. Its translation is CSARDQGTSGGYKRNIQYF.